This T cell receptor beta chain was observed in a study of blood T cell repertoires in COVID-19. Profiling relied on immunoSEQ multiplex PCR, and the TCRdb table lists in-frame clones only, not all of them. The table shows roughly 410,000 clones, with about 88% occurring only once. Germline V CDR1 and CDR2: MRHNA, SNTAGT. V was shortened by 6 bases and J by 3 bases, with 15 bases between the two germline ends. This CDR3 is 15 amino acids long. What was sequenced was peripheral blood. This clonotype was sampled from a woman aged 35 to 49 with COVID-19, enrolled during active disease. This chain uses TRBV6-4 with TRBJ1-5; tentative D call: TRBD1 (6 bases). The CDR3 spells CASSPTGNHNQPQHF. CDR3 DNA: TGTGCCAGCAGCCCAACAGGGAACCACAATCAGCCCCAGCATTTT.